Below, one TCR beta chain is given with its context. A read error may be the cause here, since a much bigger clone is one base away. Some clones are missing from TCRdb's copy, which holds only in-frame ones; the method was immunoSEQ multiplex PCR. The data hold about 82,000 clones, with nearly 96% observed a single time. The germline V gene has CDR1 SGHNT and CDR2 YENEEA. CDR3 length: 13 residues. Deletions cut 1 base from V and 1 base from J, with 4 bases between. The sample is drawn from a study of technical replicates of blood from several donors. The specimen was T cells isolated from PBMCs. The receptor was isolated from a human donor in good health. The rearrangement joins TRBV11-3 to TRBJ1-1; D is undetermined. CDR3 region: CASSLGRNTEAFF. In nucleotides, the CDR3 is TGTGCCAGCAGCTTAGGCAGGAACACTGAAGCTTTCTTT.